The 16 T cell receptor beta chains below all came from one sample that was sequenced in a study of T cell repertoires in cytomegalovirus infection (dated by TCRdb to between 2017 and 2020). Sequencing instrument: Illumina HiSeq 1500. The public sequencing data were trimmed at Q25 with fastp and processed into clonotypes with MiXCR by TCRdb, which kept only in-frame beta chains. Rows are combined by CDR3 protein, so each entry shows the most common genes and DNA. The sample records 560,000 or so distinct CDR3 sequences, approximately 15% of which are singletons. The ten biggest clones cover 24% of the sample. The sample taken for sequencing was CD8+ T cells from PBMCs. These receptors were obtained from a human donor in good health (CMV status not recorded). Some clones in this sample may be carry-over from other donors' samples.

The chain is built from TRBV20-1 and TRBJ2-4, with no clear D. V was trimmed by 5 bases and J by 3 bases, leaving 11 bases between them. Germline V gene sequence: CDR1 DFQATT, CDR2 SNEGSKA (reference sequence). The CDR3 has 13 residues. The CDR3 nucleotides are TGCAGTGCTGCTCGCATGAGCAAAAACATTCAGTACTTC. Its translation: CSAARMSKNIQYF.

This clonotype came up many times. The chain combines TRBV7-9 with TRBJ2-7; D gene unclear. The CDR3 spans 12 residues. Trimming removed 5 bases at V and 0 bases at J, with 5 bases between. Germline CDR1 and CDR2: SEHNR and FQNEAQ (reference sequence). CDR3: CASSASSYEQYF. Written as DNA, the CDR3 is TGTGCCAGCAGCGCAAGCTCCTACGAGCAGTACTTC.

The sample holds many counts of this clonotype. The rearrangement uses TRBV23-1 and TRBJ1-1; 9 bases map to TRBD1. TRBV23-1 is recorded as an ORF, its role being uncertain. The CDR3 runs 14 residues. With 7 bases clipped from V and 8 bases from J, the junction kept 11 bases outside the gene matches. The CDR3 DNA reads as TGCGCCAGCATGGGGAAACCGGGACAGGGAGAAGCTTTCTTT. It is translated as CASMGKPGQGEAFF.

The chain carries TRBV6-5 and TRBJ1-5; no definite D call. The V end lost 4 bases, the J end lost 3 bases, and 10 bases lay between the germline ends. In germline, CDR1 is MNHEY, CDR2 SVGAGI. This CDR3 has 14 residues. CDR3: CASSSGRYNQPQHF. DNA for the CDR3: TGTGCCAGCAGTTCCGGACGGTACAATCAGCCCCAGCATTTT.

This clonotype was picked up many times. The chain uses TRBV6-1 and TRBJ2-7, with 9 bases that match TRBD1. Germline V gene sequence: CDR1 MNHNS, CDR2 SASEGT. The trim removed 6 bases at V and 5 bases at J, leaving 8 bases unmatched. The CDR3 spans 14 residues. CDR3 coding DNA: TGTGCCAGCAGACCCTTACAGGGGGCAAACGAGCAGTACTTC. Encoded protein: CASRPLQGANEQYF.

The chain carries TRBV5-4 and TRBJ1-2; 7 bases agree with TRBD1. Germline V CDR1 and CDR2: SGHNT, YYREEE (reference sequence). The CDR3 sequence is 15 residues long. Trimming removed 6 bases from V and 8 bases from J; junction bases left unmatched: 16. CDR3 sequence: CASIPEGAALWGYTF. In nucleotides, the CDR3 is TGTGCCAGCATCCCGGAGGGGGCAGCTCTATGGGGCTACACCTTC.

The rearrangement joins TRBV6-4 to TRBJ2-2; tentative D call: TRBD1 (6 bases). The CDR3 runs 13 residues. V was clipped by 3 bases and J by 7 bases, with 9 bases between them. Germline V gene data show CDR1 as MRHNA and CDR2 as SNTAGT. This chain's CDR3 is CASSELTGGELFF. The CDR3 DNA reads TGTGCCAGCAGTGAATTGACAGGCGGGGAGCTGTTTTTT.

The J gene is TRBJ1-3, the V gene TRBV5-1; D unresolved. The CDR3 is 11 amino acids. Germline CDR1 reads SGHRS; CDR2 reads YFSETQ. Trimming removed 7 bases at V and 8 bases at J, with 10 bases between. Here the CDR3 DNA reads TGCGCCAGCGCGGTCGGTCACACCATATATTTT. Protein sequence: CASAVGHTIYF.

In its sample, this clonotype was seen many times. The chain links TRBV7-9 to TRBJ2-7, with D tentatively TRBD2 (6 bases). Between the trimmed V and J ends, which lost 2 bases and 2 bases, there was a span of 16 bases. The germline V gene has CDR1 SEHNR and CDR2 FQNEAQ (reference sequence). The CDR3 is made up of 16 amino acids. Here the CDR3 reads CASSLTAPTRTYEQYF. CDR3 sequence (DNA): TGTGCCAGCAGCTTAACGGCGCCGACTAGGACCTACGAGCAGTACTTC.

This clonotype was observed many times. V is TRBV27 and J is TRBJ1-2; D ambiguous. The length of the CDR3 is 13 residues. V shed 0 bases and J shed 7 bases, with 9 bases lying between them. The germline CDR1 and CDR2 sequences are MNHEY and SMNVEV (reference sequence). For the CDR3, the DNA is TGTGCCAGCAGTTTATCGAGTGCGGGTGGCTACACCTTC. Encoded protein: CASSLSSAGGYTF.

The chain uses TRBV29-1 and TRBJ2-2; 8 bases agree with TRBD2. The germline V gene has CDR1 SQVTM and CDR2 ANQGSEA. There are 14 residues in the CDR3. The CDR3 DNA reads as TGCAGGGGGGGAACGGGAGGGCCTACCGGGGAGCTGTTTTTT. Translating gives CRGGTGGPTGELFF.

This clonotype was recorded a few times. The rearrangement links TRBV6-6 to TRBJ1-6; D uncertain. This CDR3 contains 15 residues. Trimming cost V 0 bases and J 6 bases, with 9 bases left between them. CDR1 MNHNY and CDR2 SVGAGI come from the germline V gene (reference sequence). CDR3 nucleotides: TGTGCCAGCAGTTACTCACCTAACTCTAATTCACCCCTCCACTTT. Amino acids: CASSYSPNSNSPLHF.

The sample holds many counts of this clonotype. This rearrangement joins TRBV12-3 or TRBV12-4 to TRBJ1-2; D is perhaps TRBD1 (5 bases). Trimming left V 10 bases short and J 6 bases short, with 18 bases between. The CDR3 is 13 residues long. The CDR3 sequence: CATSQGGRDGYTF. Written as DNA, the CDR3 is TGTGCCACCTCCCAGGGAGGGAGGGATGGCTACACCTTC.

The J gene is TRBJ2-3, the V gene TRBV3-1; TRBD2 aligns across 9 bases. CDR3 length: 16 residues. V was clipped by 5 bases and J by 2 bases; unmatched bases: 8. Germline V gene data show CDR1 as LGHDT and CDR2 as YNNKEL (reference sequence). The CDR3 region has the DNA TGTGCCAGCAGCTTTCGACTAGCGGATTACACAGATACGCAGTATTTT. It encodes CASSFRLADYTDTQYF.

This clonotype turned up a few times. The chain combines TRBV28 with TRBJ1-5; D is unclear. Germline V gene data show CDR1 as MDHEN and CDR2 as SYDVKM. The CDR3 has 15 amino acids. V was trimmed by 7 bases and J by 0 bases, leaving 13 bases between them. CDR3 protein: CASTPKGYSNQPQHF. The DNA for the CDR3 is TGTGCCAGCACTCCCAAGGGCTATAGCAATCAGCCCCAGCATTTT.

This clonotype was detected ten times or more. This chain uses TRBV20-1 with TRBJ1-5; TRBD1 matches at 8 bases. Germline CDR1 reads DFQATT; CDR2 reads SNEGSKA (reference sequence). With 0 bases clipped from V and 4 bases from J, the junction kept 8 bases outside the gene matches. CDR3 length equals 16 residues. In DNA form, the CDR3 reads TGCAGTGCTAGAGATTATAGGACAGGGTTAAATCAGCCCCAGCATTTT. Translating gives CSARDYRTGLNQPQHF.